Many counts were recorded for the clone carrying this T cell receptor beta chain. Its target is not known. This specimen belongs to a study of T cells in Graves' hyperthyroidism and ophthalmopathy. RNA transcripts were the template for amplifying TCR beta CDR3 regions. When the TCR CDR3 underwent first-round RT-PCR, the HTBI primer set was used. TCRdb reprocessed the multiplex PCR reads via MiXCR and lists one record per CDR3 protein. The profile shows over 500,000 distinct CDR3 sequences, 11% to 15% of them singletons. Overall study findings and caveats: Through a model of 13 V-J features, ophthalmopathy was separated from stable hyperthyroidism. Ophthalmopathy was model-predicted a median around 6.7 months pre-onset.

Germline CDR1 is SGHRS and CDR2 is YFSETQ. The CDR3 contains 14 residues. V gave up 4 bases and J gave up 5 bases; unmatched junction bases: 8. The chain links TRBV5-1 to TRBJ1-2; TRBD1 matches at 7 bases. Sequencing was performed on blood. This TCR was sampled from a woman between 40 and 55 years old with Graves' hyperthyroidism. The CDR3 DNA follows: TGCGCCAGCAGCCTAGGACAGGAGGGGTATGGCTACACCTTC. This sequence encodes CASSLGQEGYGYTF.